This T cell receptor (beta chain) was obtained from a study of identical twins. It was template switching that added a universal primer site, and there were unique molecular identifiers on the cDNA. TCRdb itself ran the 5' RACE reads through MiXCR, one entry per CDR3 protein. Of roughly 260,000 distinct CDR3 sequences listed, 6% to 8.5% are singletons. All donors comprised healthy Caucasians. On this clonotype itself: Its antigen remains unidentified.

Study-wide findings and caveats: Conclusions were drawn cross-sectionally by statistical analysis, without following the same donors. Potential partial confounding of zero-insertion analyses by invariant MAIT and iNKT cells was noted.

CDR3 size: 14 residues. V shed 6 bases and J shed 6 bases, with 18 bases lying between them. Germline CDR1 reads MNHNS; CDR2 reads SASEGT. In addition, the sample was reused for a study of yellow fever vaccine responses in identical twins.

Sequenced sample: CD8+ T cells sorted from blood. V usage is TRBV6-1 and J usage is TRBJ2-7; a weak D match, TRBD2 (5 bases). The sequence was collected from a woman under 30 in good health. The CDR3 sequence is CASSATVIEGEQYF. The DNA of the CDR3 is TGTGCCAGCAGCGCCACCGTGATAGAGGGCGAGCAGTACTTC.